Listed below are T cell receptor beta chains from one sample, sequenced in a study of T cell responses to AZD1222 COVID-19 vaccine. Data came from immunoSEQ multiplex PCR; TCRdb stores just in-frame clones and leaves some out. Counted here are 150,000 to 200,000 clones, 94% occurring once; the ten biggest clones make up 4% to 5.5%. Specimen: peripheral blood, collected 28 days after the second AZD1222 dose. The origin of the receptors is an adult who received the AZD1222 COVID-19 vaccine. Each CDR3 is given with its conserved first and last residue. The order of the fields is D gene, V gene, clone size, J gene, CDR3 DNA, CDR3 protein. The D gene is left open where the match is weak. The size of a clone is reported for some rows only, either as once, few or many, or as a class for expanded clones.

d_gene: NA
v_gene: TRBV6-5
abundance: NA
j_gene: TRBJ1-1
CDR3nt: TGTGCCAGCAGTACCCCAGGGGCTACCTACACTGAAGCTTTCTTT
CDR3aa: CASSTPGATYTEAFF

d_gene: TRBD2
v_gene: TRBV7-2
abundance: NA
j_gene: TRBJ2-1
CDR3nt: TGTGCCAGCAGCCTAGCGGGAGGGCCCAATGAGCAGTTCTTC
CDR3aa: CASSLAGGPNEQFF

d_gene: TRBD1
v_gene: TRBV5-6
abundance: NA
j_gene: TRBJ2-2
CDR3nt: TGTGCCAGCAGCCCCCGGACAGGGGTAAACACCGGGGAGCTGTTTTTT
CDR3aa: CASSPRTGVNTGELFF

d_gene: NA
v_gene: TRBV9
abundance: NA
j_gene: TRBJ2-3
CDR3nt: TGTGCCAGCAGCGTAGGGATAGATACGCAGTATTTT
CDR3aa: CASSVGIDTQYF

d_gene: TRBD2
v_gene: TRBV4-1
abundance: NA
j_gene: TRBJ2-7
CDR3nt: TGCGCCAGCAGCCAAGATGGGCGGGAGGGCCGGTTGGACGAGCAGTACTTC
CDR3aa: CASSQDGREGRLDEQYF

d_gene: NA
v_gene: TRBV7-6
abundance: NA
j_gene: TRBJ1-5
CDR3nt: TGTGCCAGCAGCCTCAGGGCGGACAATCAGCCCCAGCATTTT
CDR3aa: CASSLRADNQPQHF

d_gene: NA
v_gene: TRBV19
abundance: NA
j_gene: TRBJ1-4
CDR3nt: TGTGCCAGTTCCTTTGACAGACGTAATGAAAAACTGTTTTTT
CDR3aa: CASSFDRRNEKLFF

d_gene: TRBD2
v_gene: TRBV3-1/TRBV3-2
abundance: NA
j_gene: TRBJ2-7
CDR3nt: TGTGCCAGCAGCCAGTCGTCGGGACTAGCGGTTTACGAGCAGTACTTC
CDR3aa: CASSQSSGLAVYEQYF

d_gene: TRBD2
v_gene: TRBV9
abundance: NA
j_gene: TRBJ2-3
CDR3nt: TGTGCCAGCAGCCCCCGGACTAGCGGGGTTTACACAGATACGCAGTATTTT
CDR3aa: CASSPRTSGVYTDTQYF

d_gene: TRBD2
v_gene: TRBV2
abundance: NA
j_gene: TRBJ2-5
CDR3nt: TGTGCCAGCAGTGAAGCTAGCGGGAGGGCGGAGACCCAGTACTTC
CDR3aa: CASSEASGRAETQYF

d_gene: NA
v_gene: TRBV11-3
abundance: NA
j_gene: TRBJ2-7
CDR3nt: TGTGCCAGCAGCTCCCAGGGCCTCTCCTACGAGCAGTACTTC
CDR3aa: CASSSQGLSYEQYF

d_gene: NA
v_gene: TRBV7-8
abundance: NA
j_gene: TRBJ1-2
CDR3nt: TGTGCCATCTCGAGCGGGACTAACTATGGCTACACCTTC
CDR3aa: CAISSGTNYGYTF

d_gene: TRBD1
v_gene: TRBV6-5
abundance: NA
j_gene: TRBJ1-2
CDR3nt: TGTGCCAGCAGTACCCCGGGGACAGCCTTGGGTGGCTACACCTTC
CDR3aa: CASSTPGTALGGYTF

d_gene: NA
v_gene: TRBV6-2/TRBV6-3
abundance: few
j_gene: TRBJ2-7
CDR3nt: TGTGCCAGCAGTTACGAGGAGGAGACCCACTACGAGCAGTACTTC
CDR3aa: CASSYEEETHYEQYF

d_gene: TRBD2
v_gene: TRBV3-1/TRBV3-2
abundance: NA
j_gene: TRBJ2-1
CDR3nt: TGTGCCAGCAGCCCCCTAGCGGGAGGGAACAATGAGCAGTTCTTC
CDR3aa: CASSPLAGGNNEQFF

d_gene: NA
v_gene: TRBV15
abundance: NA
j_gene: TRBJ2-5
CDR3nt: TGTGCCACCAGCAGAGAAAAGTCCGGGGAGACCCAGTACTTC
CDR3aa: CATSREKSGETQYF

d_gene: NA
v_gene: TRBV3-1/TRBV3-2
abundance: NA
j_gene: TRBJ2-7
CDR3nt: TGTGCCAGCAGCCATCGTCAGAACTACGAGCAGTACTTC
CDR3aa: CASSHRQNYEQYF

d_gene: TRBD1
v_gene: TRBV19
abundance: NA
j_gene: TRBJ1-2
CDR3nt: TGTGCCAGTAGGCAGGGGGGAAATAACTATGGCTACACCTTC
CDR3aa: CASRQGGNNYGYTF

d_gene: NA
v_gene: TRBV6-2/TRBV6-3
abundance: NA
j_gene: TRBJ1-5
CDR3nt: TGTGCCAGCAGTTCCCAGATGGGGGGTTACAATCAGCCCCAGCATTTT
CDR3aa: CASSSQMGGYNQPQHF

d_gene: NA
v_gene: TRBV12-3/TRBV12-4
abundance: NA
j_gene: TRBJ2-7
CDR3nt: TGTGCCAGCAGTTTAGTAACCTACGAGCAGTACTTC
CDR3aa: CASSLVTYEQYF

d_gene: TRBD2
v_gene: TRBV2
abundance: once
j_gene: TRBJ2-1
CDR3nt: TGTGCCAGCAGTGCGGGGACTAGTTATGAGCAGTTCTTC
CDR3aa: CASSAGTSYEQFF

d_gene: NA
v_gene: TRBV28
abundance: NA
j_gene: TRBJ1-5
CDR3nt: TGTGCCAGCAGTTCCCTAAAGCCCCGGGAGCCCCAGCATTTT
CDR3aa: CASSSLKPREPQHF

d_gene: NA
v_gene: TRBV5-8
abundance: NA
j_gene: TRBJ1-1
CDR3nt: TGTGCCAGCAGCTTTTGGGTTGTGAGCACTGAAGCTTTCTTT
CDR3aa: CASSFWVVSTEAFF

d_gene: NA
v_gene: TRBV6-1
abundance: NA
j_gene: TRBJ2-7
CDR3nt: TGTGCCAGCAGTGAAGCGCGTAACGTCGGCGAGCAGTACTTC
CDR3aa: CASSEARNVGEQYF

d_gene: NA
v_gene: TRBV12-3/TRBV12-4
abundance: NA
j_gene: TRBJ1-6
CDR3nt: TGTGCCAGCAGTTTGGGTCTAAATTCACCCCTCCACTTT
CDR3aa: CASSLGLNSPLHF

d_gene: TRBD2
v_gene: TRBV5-5
abundance: NA
j_gene: TRBJ2-3
CDR3nt: TGTGCCAGCAGCTTGTTCGGGGGGGACACAGATACGCAGTATTTT
CDR3aa: CASSLFGGDTDTQYF

d_gene: NA
v_gene: TRBV5-1
abundance: NA
j_gene: TRBJ2-6
CDR3nt: TGCGCCAGCAGCTTGCAACCTGGGGCCAACGTCCTGACTTTC
CDR3aa: CASSLQPGANVLTF

d_gene: NA
v_gene: TRBV25-1
abundance: NA
j_gene: TRBJ1-5
CDR3nt: TGTGCCAGCAGTGAAGTAGGGGAGCCCCAGCATTTT
CDR3aa: CASSEVGEPQHF

d_gene: NA
v_gene: TRBV15
abundance: NA
j_gene: TRBJ2-1
CDR3nt: TGTGCCACCAGCAGAGTCAGCGGGGAGCAGTTCTTC
CDR3aa: CATSRVSGEQFF

d_gene: NA
v_gene: TRBV29-1
abundance: once
j_gene: TRBJ2-3
CDR3nt: TGCAGCGTAGCACAGGGTCCGTGGGATACGCAGTATTTT
CDR3aa: CSVAQGPWDTQYF

d_gene: TRBD1
v_gene: TRBV29-1
abundance: once
j_gene: TRBJ1-1
CDR3nt: TGCAGCGGTGGACAGGGGGCGCAAGCTTTCTTT
CDR3aa: CSGGQGAQAFF

d_gene: NA
v_gene: TRBV2
abundance: NA
j_gene: TRBJ2-3
CDR3nt: TGTGCCAGCAGCCACCATGAGTCGTCCCCTAGCACAGATACGCAGTATTTT
CDR3aa: CASSHHESSPSTDTQYF

d_gene: NA
v_gene: TRBV19
abundance: NA
j_gene: TRBJ1-1
CDR3nt: TGTGCCAGTAGTATCTGGGTCGGAAAGAACACTGAAGCTTTCTTT
CDR3aa: CASSIWVGKNTEAFF

d_gene: TRBD2
v_gene: TRBV7-9
abundance: NA
j_gene: TRBJ2-2
CDR3nt: TGTGCCAGCAGCGCGGGACTAGCGGGAGTCGGGGAGCTGTTTTTT
CDR3aa: CASSAGLAGVGELFF

d_gene: TRBD2
v_gene: TRBV5-1
abundance: NA
j_gene: TRBJ2-7
CDR3nt: TGCGCCAGCAGCCCACTGACTAGCGGGGCTTTTAACGAGCAGTACTTC
CDR3aa: CASSPLTSGAFNEQYF

d_gene: NA
v_gene: TRBV18
abundance: NA
j_gene: TRBJ1-3
CDR3nt: TGTGCCAGCTCACCACCGGGGACATCTGGAAACACCATATATTTT
CDR3aa: CASSPPGTSGNTIYF

d_gene: NA
v_gene: TRBV29-1
abundance: once
j_gene: TRBJ1-1
CDR3nt: TGCAGCGTTGGGACGGGGGGCGGTCGCTACACTGAAGCTTTCTTT
CDR3aa: CSVGTGGGRYTEAFF

d_gene: NA
v_gene: TRBV5-6
abundance: NA
j_gene: TRBJ2-3
CDR3nt: TGTGCCAGCAGCCCCGCCCCCCGGGGTACAGATACGCAGTATTTT
CDR3aa: CASSPAPRGTDTQYF

d_gene: NA
v_gene: TRBV28
abundance: NA
j_gene: TRBJ1-2
CDR3nt: TGTGCCAGCAGTTTAAGAGCAGATCTCAAGGGATATGGCTACACCTTC
CDR3aa: CASSLRADLKGYGYTF

d_gene: TRBD1
v_gene: TRBV24-1
abundance: NA
j_gene: TRBJ1-5
CDR3nt: TGTGCCACCAGTGATACAGGGGAACAGCCCCAGCATTTT
CDR3aa: CATSDTGEQPQHF